Below, one T cell receptor beta chain is given with its context. Its target is unknown. The germline V and J ends were trimmed by 1 base and 3 bases, with 10 bases remaining between them. Germline V CDR1 and CDR2: MGHRA, YSYEKL. This CDR3 region has 14 residues. This sample is part of a study of shared clonotypes between healthy human individuals. Background on the study: The plates for each donor numbered three CD4 naive, three CD4 memory, two CD8 naive and one CD8 memory.

Generated by immunoSEQ multiplex PCR, the TCRdb table keeps only in-frame clones and is missing some. The top ten clones hold about 1.1% of a sample with around 2,000,000 clones, about 95% of them seen once. Overall study findings and caveats: Rarefaction showed sorted-subset sequencing was incomplete despite large depth. Deeper or shallower sequencing was expected to change how clonotypes are shared among donors.

Naive CD8 cells lacked CD45RO and underwent positive selection for CCR7, leaving out terminally differentiated effector memory CD45RA+ cells. Sequencing was carried out using naive CD8+ T cells sorted from blood. The chain recombines TRBV4-1 with TRBJ2-7; D call uncertain. This clonotype was obtained from a man younger than 35 in good health. CDR3 DNA: TGCGCCAGCAGCCAAGTAGGTGCCTACTACGAGCAGTACTTC. Translation: CASSQVGAYYEQYF.